The 29 T cell receptor beta chains below all came from one sample that was sequenced in a study of T cells in Graves' hyperthyroidism and ophthalmopathy (dated by TCRdb to the late 2010s). Library prep was done by multiplex PCR. These reads were obtained on an Illumina HiSeq 2000. Amplification of TCR beta CDR3 regions was carried out from RNA transcripts. For the first round of RT-PCR on the TCR CDR3, the HTBI primer set was used together with the Qiagen OneStep RT-PCR kit. TCRdb itself trimmed the public reads at Q25 with fastp, ran MiXCR and retained productive beta chains. Rows with one shared CDR3 protein collapse into an entry with the most common genes and DNA. The sample data list around 570,000 distinct CDR3 sequences, and 20% of these were observed just once. Clones ranked in the top ten supply about 45% of the sample. Sequencing was done on a sample of blood. The receptors derive from a man in his forties or fifties with Graves' ophthalmopathy.

The chain combines TRBV24-1 with TRBJ2-2, with TRBD2 matching over 16 bases. V shed 9 bases, J shed 8 bases, and the junction held 8 bases outside the gene matches. The CDR3 totals 16 residues. Per the germline V gene, CDR1 is KGHDR and CDR2 is SFDVKD. The CDR3 reads CATQGTSGGAVGELFF. The CDR3 region has the DNA TGTGCCACCCAAGGGACTAGCGGGGGGGCCGTGGGGGAGCTGTTTTTT.

This clonotype was seen many times. The V call is TRBV11-2, the J call TRBJ2-5; D is ambiguous. The V and J ends lost 2 bases and 0 bases respectively, with 4 bases between them. The CDR3 is made up of 13 amino acids. Germline values: CDR1 SGHAT, CDR2 FQNNGV. The DNA of the CDR3 is TGTGCCAGCAGCTTATATGACCAAGAGACCCAGTACTTC. Its translation is CASSLYDQETQYF.

The chain recombines TRBV5-1 with TRBJ2-7, with 8 bases identical to TRBD1. From germline, CDR1 is SGHRS and CDR2 YFSETQ. The CDR3 extends over 16 amino acids. V was pared by 0 bases and J by 0 bases, with 5 bases of the junction left unmatched. The CDR3: CASSLDPGGVSYEQYF. DNA for the CDR3: TGCGCCAGCAGCTTGGATCCAGGGGGCGTCTCCTACGAGCAGTACTTC.

This clonotype was seen only a few times. The chain employs TRBV2 and TRBJ1-5, with 8 bases fitting TRBD1. This CDR3 has 15 amino acids. Germline V gene data show CDR1 as SNHLY and CDR2 as FYNNEI. Trimming cost V 6 bases and J 7 bases; bases outside gene matches: 11. CDR3 amino acids: CASRGTGGFVQPQHF. CDR3 bases: TGTGCCAGCAGAGGGACAGGTGGTTTTGTGCAGCCCCAGCATTTT.

The sample holds a few counts of this clonotype. The V call is TRBV5-1, the J call TRBJ2-2; TRBD1 or TRBD2 may be the D gene (6 bases each). Germline lookup yields CDR1 SGHRS and CDR2 YFSETQ. The CDR3 loop spans 13 amino acids. Trimming removed 4 bases from V and 7 bases from J, with 11 bases in between. CDR3 coding DNA: TGCGCCAGCAGCCTAGGGGGGAACGGGGAGCTGTTTTTT. Residues: CASSLGGNGELFF.

In regard to this clonotype: One end of the junction fails to match germline, which may point to a read error. This chain connects TRBV7-9 to TRBJ2-1; TRBD1 agrees at 8 bases. Looked up from germline, CDR1 is SEHNR and CDR2 is FQNEAQ (reference sequence). The CDR3 runs to 17 residues. The chain's CDR3 is CASSGRTGMRGYNEQLF. CDR3 DNA: TGTGCCAGCAGCGGGAGGACAGGGATGCGCGGCTACAATGAGCAGCTCTTC.

Comment on this clonotype: Relative to the germline gene, one junction end is altered; a read error may explain this. This chain joins TRBV6-1 and TRBJ1-2; D unclear. CDR1 MNHNS and CDR2 SASEGT come from the germline V gene. The CDR3 sequence is 14 residues long. CDR3 sequence: CAISESGGRQGYTF. The CDR3 nucleotides are TGTGCCATCAGTGAGTCAGGCGGGCGGCAGGGCTACACCTTC.

This clonotype was recorded at least ten times. V gene TRBV7-6 combines with J gene TRBJ2-7, with D possibly TRBD1 on 5 matching bases. The V end was cut by 5 bases, the J end by 6 bases, with 23 bases between. Germline values: CDR1 SGHVS, CDR2 FNYEAQ. CDR3 length: 16 amino acids. CDR3 in amino acids: CASSPRIQASSPEQYF. The CDR3 bases are TGTGCCAGCAGCCCGAGGATACAGGCTTCCTCCCCCGAGCAGTACTTC.

The rearrangement links TRBV24-1 to TRBJ1-5; 12 bases match TRBD1. The CDR3 spans 15 residues. V gave up 5 bases and J gave up 5 bases; unmatched junction bases: 3. From germline, CDR1 is KGHDR and CDR2 SFDVKD. The CDR3 sequence: CATSGGTGGDQPQHF. The DNA of the CDR3 is TGTGCCACCAGTGGTGGGACAGGGGGCGATCAGCCCCAGCATTTT.

The rearrangement uses TRBV19 and TRBJ2-5; no definite D call. The germline V gene has CDR1 LNHDA and CDR2 SQIVND (reference sequence). The V gene lost 3 bases and the J gene lost 5 bases, with 7 bases spanning the gap. The CDR3 sequence is 12 residues long. The CDR3 loop is CASSIPGETQYF. The CDR3, as DNA: TGTGCCAGTAGTATCCCCGGGGAGACCCAGTACTTC. The full variable domain, completed using reference TRBV19 and TRBJ2-5, is DGGITQSPKYLFRKEGQNVTLSCEQNLNHDAMYWYRQDPGQGLRLIYYSQIVNDFQKGDIAEGYSVSREKKESFPLTVTSAQKNPTAFYLCASSIPGETQYFGPGTRLLVL.

In DNA form, the CDR3 reads TGCGCCAGCAGCTTGGCCCTAGCGGGAGCAGCAGATACGCAGTATTTT. Translating it yields CASSLALAGAADTQYF. This sequence joins TRBV5-1 and TRBJ2-3, with TRBD2 matching over 10 bases. The CDR3 totals 16 residues. CDR1 and CDR2 from the germline V gene are SGHRS and YFSETQ. J was trimmed by 4 bases and V by 0 bases; bases with no gene match: 5.

There are a few counts of this clonotype. A much more abundant neighbour one base away suggests this may be a read error. The rearrangement joins TRBV3-1 to TRBJ1-5, with unresolved D. V was cut by 0 bases and J by 0 bases, with 3 bases left in between. Germline lookup yields CDR1 LGHDT and CDR2 YNNKEL (reference sequence). The CDR3 is 14 amino acids. The CDR3 DNA reads TGTGCCAGCAGCCAAGACCCTAGCAATCAGCCCCAGCATTTT. This gives the protein CASSQDPSNQPQHF.

This clonotype was seen more than once but under ten times. This chain links TRBV29-1 with TRBJ2-3; D gene uncertain. Trimming stripped 4 bases from V and 4 bases from J, with 6 bases between. Germline values: CDR1 SQVTM, CDR2 ANQGSEA. The CDR3 is 11 residues long. The CDR3: CSVAEADTQYF. CDR3 bases: TGCAGCGTTGCGGAAGCAGATACGCAGTATTTT.

This clonotype has a handful of counts. The rearrangement links TRBV27 to TRBJ1-4, with D possibly TRBD1 on 5 matching bases. V was trimmed by 4 bases and J by 5 bases, leaving 14 bases between them. This CDR3 is built from 15 residues. Per germline, CDR1 MNHEY and CDR2 SMNVEV (reference sequence). This chain's CDR3 is CASSSLGAVNEKLFF. Written as DNA, the CDR3 is TGTGCCAGCAGTTCCCTAGGGGCGGTAAATGAAAAACTGTTTTTT.

The chain employs TRBV5-1 and TRBJ1-3, with 7 bases identical to TRBD1. Losses at the gene ends were 0 bases for V and 0 bases for J; bases not matched to a gene: 3. Germline V gene sequence: CDR1 SGHRS, CDR2 YFSETQ. The CDR3 contains 16 residues. CDR3 DNA: TGCGCCAGCAGCTTGGAGGGACAGAGCTCTGGAAACACCATATATTTT. Its translation: CASSLEGQSSGNTIYF.

The rearrangement uses TRBV5-1 and TRBJ2-2; 7 nucleotides line up with TRBD2. The CDR3 is 15 residues long. V shed 4 bases and J 2 bases; nucleotides not matched to a gene: 5. Per germline, CDR1 SGHRS and CDR2 YFSETQ. The CDR3 sequence is CASSASSGNTGELFF. CDR3 bases: TGCGCCAGCAGCGCTTCTAGCGGAAACACCGGGGAGCTGTTTTTT.

This clonotype has ten or more counts. This sequence joins TRBV10-3 and TRBJ2-5; D is uncertain. V was pared by 0 bases and J by 5 bases, with 4 bases between. Germline V gives CDR1 ENHRY, CDR2 SYGVKD. The length of the CDR3 is 12 residues. The CDR3 here is CAISESTETQYF. Written as DNA, the CDR3 is TGTGCCATCAGTGAGTCTACGGAGACCCAGTACTTC.

This rearrangement joins TRBV11-2 to TRBJ2-7, with D hard to call. This CDR3 contains 15 residues. V shed 2 bases and J shed 4 bases, with 15 bases lying between them. The germline CDR1 and CDR2 sequences are SGHAT and FQNNGV. The CDR3 loop reads CASSLRGLGIYEQYF. As DNA, the CDR3 is TGTGCCAGCAGCTTAAGAGGTCTGGGGATTTACGAGCAGTACTTC.

This sequence joins TRBV10-3 and TRBJ1-1, with unresolved D. CDR3 length equals 13 residues. Germline V gene lookup returns CDR1 ENHRY and CDR2 SYGVKD. V was trimmed by 10 bases and J by 1 base, leaving 13 bases between them. The DNA for the CDR3 is TGTGCCAGCTCCTGGGCAGCGAACACTGAAGCTTTCTTT. Its translation: CASSWAANTEAFF.

This clonotype was found once. V and J are TRBV5-1 and TRBJ1-1; no firm D call. This CDR3 has 13 residues. Trimming cost V 3 bases and J 7 bases, with 13 bases left between them. Germline lookup yields CDR1 SGHRS and CDR2 YFSETQ. The CDR3 is CASSSDPGNEAFF. In nucleotides, the CDR3 is TGCGCCAGCAGCTCGGATCCGGGAAATGAAGCTTTCTTT.

The CDR3 DNA follows: TGTGCCAGCAGTGAAGCAGGCAGGCTCTCCTATAATTCACCCCTCCACTTT. This sequence encodes CASSEAGRLSYNSPLHF. This rearrangement joins TRBV2 to TRBJ1-6; D gene ambiguous. Deletions cut 0 bases from V and 0 bases from J, with 9 bases between. CDR1 is SNHLY, CDR2 FYNNEI, per germline. There are 17 residues in the CDR3.

In this sample, this clonotype turned up a few times. This chain joins TRBV18 and TRBJ1-5; D gene unclear. Germline CDR1 reads KGHSH; CDR2 reads LQKENI. V was cut by 6 bases and J by 1 base, with 13 bases left in between. The CDR3 has 15 amino acids. The chain's CDR3 is CASSPDTGSNQPQHF. CDR3 DNA sequence: TGTGCCAGCTCGCCGGATACCGGCAGCAATCAGCCCCAGCATTTT.

This clonotype was seen many times. The chain is built from TRBV30 and TRBJ1-2; 9 bases fit TRBD1. The CDR3 loop spans 13 amino acids. Germline V lookup: CDR1 GTSNPN, CDR2 SVGIG (reference sequence). V lost 4 bases, J lost 2 bases, and 2 bases stayed unmatched. CDR3 region: CAWTGQGNYGYTF. CDR3 DNA sequence: TGTGCCTGGACGGGACAGGGAAACTATGGCTACACCTTC.

This clonotype showed up many times. The V call is TRBV7-2, the J call TRBJ1-2, with TRBD1 matching 7 bases. Trimming at V came to 6 bases and at J to 8 bases, leaving 15 bases not matched to a gene. CDR3 length: 15 residues. CDR1 and CDR2 from the germline V gene are SGHTA and FQGNSA. CDR3: CASSLEGAGQRGYTF. Written as DNA, the CDR3 is TGTGCCAGCAGTCTCGAGGGGGCAGGGCAGAGAGGCTACACCTTC.

The rearrangement uses TRBV20-1 and TRBJ2-2; no definite D call. V lost 0 bases and J lost 8, with 13 bases in between. Germline CDR1 reads DFQATT; CDR2 reads SNEGSKA (reference sequence). This CDR3 region has 14 residues. CDR3 residues: CSARDIGSRGELFF. CDR3 coding DNA: TGCAGTGCTAGAGACATTGGGTCGAGGGGGGAGCTGTTTTTT.

This chain links TRBV20-1 with TRBJ1-2; D gene uncertain. Germline V CDR1 and CDR2: DFQATT, SNEGSKA (reference sequence). Deletions cut 6 bases from V and 6 bases from J, with 14 bases between. The CDR3 runs to 12 residues. The DNA of the CDR3 is TGCAGTGCGATCCGGGGAAGGGATGGCTACACCTTC. This encodes CSAIRGRDGYTF.

The chain recombines TRBV7-9 with TRBJ2-7; D is possibly TRBD1 (6 bases). The CDR3 totals 14 residues. Germline lookup yields CDR1 SEHNR and CDR2 FQNEAQ (reference sequence). V lost 4 bases to trimming and J lost 2 bases, with 12 bases between them. As DNA, the CDR3 is TGTGCCAGCAGCTCGGGACAACGTGCCTACGAGCAGTACTTC. Encoded protein: CASSSGQRAYEQYF. Together with reference TRBV7-9 and TRBJ2-7, the CDR3 gives the full variable domain: DTGVSQNPRHKITKRGQNVTFRCDPISEHNRLYWYRQTLGQGPEFLTYFQNEAQLEKSRLLSDRFSAERPKGSFSTLEIQRTEQGDSAMYLCASSSGQRAYEQYFGPGTRLTVT.

This clonotype was seen many times. The CDR3 DNA follows: TGTGCCACCGAAAGGTTGTCCCCTAATGAGCTTGAAGCTTTCTTT. This encodes CATERLSPNELEAFF. V usage is TRBV6-2 or TRBV6-3 and J usage is TRBJ1-1; D uncertain. The CDR3 is made up of 15 amino acids. The germline V and J ends were trimmed by 10 bases and 7 bases, with 25 bases remaining between them. Per the germline V gene, CDR1 is MNHEY and CDR2 is SVGEGT.

The CDR3 here is CSVRDKNTGELFF. For the CDR3, the DNA is TGCAGTGTCCGGGACAAGAACACCGGGGAGCTGTTTTTT. The chain couples TRBV20-1 to TRBJ2-2; D may be TRBD1 (6 bases). Germline V gene lookup returns CDR1 DFQATT and CDR2 SNEGSKA (reference sequence). V was pared by 7 bases and J by 1 base, with 10 bases between. This CDR3 has 13 amino acids.